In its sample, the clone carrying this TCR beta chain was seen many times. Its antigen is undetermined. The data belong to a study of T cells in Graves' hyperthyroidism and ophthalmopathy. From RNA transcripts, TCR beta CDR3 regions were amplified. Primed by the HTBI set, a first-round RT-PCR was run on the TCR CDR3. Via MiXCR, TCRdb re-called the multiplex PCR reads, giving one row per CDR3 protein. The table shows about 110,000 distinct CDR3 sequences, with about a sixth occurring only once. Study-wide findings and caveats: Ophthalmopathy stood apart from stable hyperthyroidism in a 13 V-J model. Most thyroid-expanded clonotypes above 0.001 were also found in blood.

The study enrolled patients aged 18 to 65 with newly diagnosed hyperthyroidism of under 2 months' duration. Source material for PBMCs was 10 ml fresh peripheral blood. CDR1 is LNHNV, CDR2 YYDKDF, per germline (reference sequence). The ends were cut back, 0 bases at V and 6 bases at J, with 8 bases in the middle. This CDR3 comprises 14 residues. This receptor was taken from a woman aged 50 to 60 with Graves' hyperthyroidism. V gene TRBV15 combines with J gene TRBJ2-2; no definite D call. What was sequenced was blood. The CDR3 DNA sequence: TGTGCCACCAGCAGAGATTACCTGTCCGGGGAGCTGTTTTTT. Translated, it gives CATSRDYLSGELFF.